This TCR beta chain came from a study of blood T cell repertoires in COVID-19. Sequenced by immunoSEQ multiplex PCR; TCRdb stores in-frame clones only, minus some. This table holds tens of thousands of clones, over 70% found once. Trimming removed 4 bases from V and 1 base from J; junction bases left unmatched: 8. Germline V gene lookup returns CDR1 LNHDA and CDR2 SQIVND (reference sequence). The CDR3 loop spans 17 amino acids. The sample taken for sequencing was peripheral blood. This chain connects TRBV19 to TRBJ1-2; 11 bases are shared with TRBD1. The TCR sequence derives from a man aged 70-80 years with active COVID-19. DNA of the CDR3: TGTGCCAGTAGTACCCACGGACAGGGGGCGGGTAACTATGGCTACACCTTC. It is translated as CASSTHGQGAGNYGYTF.